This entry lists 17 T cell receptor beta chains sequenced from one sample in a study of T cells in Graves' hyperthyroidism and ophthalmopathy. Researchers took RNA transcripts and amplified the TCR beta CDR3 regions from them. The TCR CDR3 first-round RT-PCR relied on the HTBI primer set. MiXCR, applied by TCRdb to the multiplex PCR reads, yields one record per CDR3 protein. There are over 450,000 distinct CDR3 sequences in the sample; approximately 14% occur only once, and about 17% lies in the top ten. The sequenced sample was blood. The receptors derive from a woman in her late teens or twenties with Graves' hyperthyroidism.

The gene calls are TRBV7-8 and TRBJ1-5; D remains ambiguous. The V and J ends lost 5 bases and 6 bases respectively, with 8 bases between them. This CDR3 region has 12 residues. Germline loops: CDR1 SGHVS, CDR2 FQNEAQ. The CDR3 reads CASSPSVQPQHF. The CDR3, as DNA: TGTGCCAGCAGCCCCTCGGTTCAGCCCCAGCATTTT.

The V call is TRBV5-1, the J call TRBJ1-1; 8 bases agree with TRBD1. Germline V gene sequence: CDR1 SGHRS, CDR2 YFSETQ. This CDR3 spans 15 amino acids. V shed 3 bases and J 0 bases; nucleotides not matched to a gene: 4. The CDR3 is CASSYSGGVNTEAFF. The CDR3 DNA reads TGCGCCAGCAGCTACTCAGGGGGCGTGAACACTGAAGCTTTCTTT.

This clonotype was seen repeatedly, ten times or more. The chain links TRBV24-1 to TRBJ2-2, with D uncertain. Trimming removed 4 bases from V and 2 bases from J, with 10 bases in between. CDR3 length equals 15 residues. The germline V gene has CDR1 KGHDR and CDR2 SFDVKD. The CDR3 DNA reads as TGTGCCACCAGTGACGGTTGGGGAAACACCGGGGAGCTGTTTTTT. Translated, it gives CATSDGWGNTGELFF.

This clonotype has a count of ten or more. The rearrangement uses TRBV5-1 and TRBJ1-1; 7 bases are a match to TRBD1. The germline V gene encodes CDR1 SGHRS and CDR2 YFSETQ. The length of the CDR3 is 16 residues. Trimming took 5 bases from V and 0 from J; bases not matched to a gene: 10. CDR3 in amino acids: CASRGDSTLMNTEAFF. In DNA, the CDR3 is TGCGCCAGCAGGGGGGACAGTACCCTCATGAACACTGAAGCTTTCTTT.

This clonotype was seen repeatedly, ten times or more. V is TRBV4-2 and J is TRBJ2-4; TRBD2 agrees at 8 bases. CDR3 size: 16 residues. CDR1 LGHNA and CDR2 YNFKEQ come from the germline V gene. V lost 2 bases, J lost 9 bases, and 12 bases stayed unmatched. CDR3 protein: CASSQNSGNQYIIQYF. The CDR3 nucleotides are TGTGCCAGCAGCCAAAATAGCGGGAATCAATACATCATTCAGTACTTC.

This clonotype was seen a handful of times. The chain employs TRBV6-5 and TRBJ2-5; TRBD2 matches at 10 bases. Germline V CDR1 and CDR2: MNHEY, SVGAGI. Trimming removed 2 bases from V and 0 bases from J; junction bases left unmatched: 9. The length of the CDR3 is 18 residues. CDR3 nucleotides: TGTGCCAGCAGTTACGAGCGACTAGCGGGTCTGTACCAAGAGACCCAGTACTTC. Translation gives CASSYERLAGLYQETQYF.

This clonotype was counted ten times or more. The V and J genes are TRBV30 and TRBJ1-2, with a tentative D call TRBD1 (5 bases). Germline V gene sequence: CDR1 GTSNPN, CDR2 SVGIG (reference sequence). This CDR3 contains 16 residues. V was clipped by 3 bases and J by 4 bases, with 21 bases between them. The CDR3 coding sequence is TGTGCCTGGAGGGTCCCGGAAGGCAGGGTCGGCTATGGCTACACCTTC. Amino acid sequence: CAWRVPEGRVGYGYTF. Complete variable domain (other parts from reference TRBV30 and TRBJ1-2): SQTIHQWPATLVQPVGSPLSLECTVEGTSNPNLYWYRQAAGRGLQLLFYSVGIGQISSEVPQNLSASRPQDRQFILSSKKLLLSDSGFYLCAWRVPEGRVGYGYTFGSGTRLTVV.

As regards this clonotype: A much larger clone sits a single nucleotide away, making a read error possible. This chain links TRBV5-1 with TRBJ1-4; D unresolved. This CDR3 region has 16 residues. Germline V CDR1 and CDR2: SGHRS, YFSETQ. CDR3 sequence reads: CASSLDGVRSNEKLLF. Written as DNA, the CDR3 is TGCGCCAGCAGCTTGGATGGGGTCCGGTCTAATGAAAAACTGCTTTTT.

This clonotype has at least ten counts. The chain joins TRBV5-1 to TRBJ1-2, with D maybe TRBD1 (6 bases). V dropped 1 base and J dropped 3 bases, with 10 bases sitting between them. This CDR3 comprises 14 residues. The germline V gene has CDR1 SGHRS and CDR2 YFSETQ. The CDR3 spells CASSLTGMDYGYTF. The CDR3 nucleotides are TGCGCCAGCAGCTTGACAGGGATGGACTATGGCTACACCTTC.

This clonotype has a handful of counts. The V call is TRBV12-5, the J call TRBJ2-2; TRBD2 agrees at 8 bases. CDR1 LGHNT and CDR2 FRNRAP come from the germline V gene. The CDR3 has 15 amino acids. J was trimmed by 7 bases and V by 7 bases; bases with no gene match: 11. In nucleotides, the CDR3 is TGTGCTAGTGCCACCGCGGGGGGCGGAATCGGGGAGCTGTTTTTT. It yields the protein CASATAGGGIGELFF.

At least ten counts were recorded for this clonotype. The CDR3 DNA follows: TGTGCCAGCAGTGACTCGAGCGGGAGTCATCCTTTTACCGGGGAGCTGTTTTTT. It is translated as CASSDSSGSHPFTGELFF. The genes are TRBV6-4 and TRBJ2-2, with 8 bases aligning to TRBD2. V shed 0 bases and J 5 bases; nucleotides not matched to a gene: 11. CDR3 length equals 18 residues. Germline-derived CDR1 and CDR2 are MRHNA and SNTAGT.

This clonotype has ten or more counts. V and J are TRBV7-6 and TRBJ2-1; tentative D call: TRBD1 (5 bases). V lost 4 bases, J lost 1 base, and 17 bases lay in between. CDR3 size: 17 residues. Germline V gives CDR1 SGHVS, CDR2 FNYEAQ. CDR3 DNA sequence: TGTGCCAGCAGCTCCCGCCGTGGGGCCGGGTCCTACAATGAGCAGTTCTTC. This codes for CASSSRRGAGSYNEQFF. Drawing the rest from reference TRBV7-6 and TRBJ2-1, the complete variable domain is GAGVSQSPRYKVTKRGQDVALRCDPISGHVSLYWYRQALGQGPEFLTYFNYEAQQDKSGLPNDRFSAERPEGSISTLTIQRTEQRDSAMYRCASSSRRGAGSYNEQFFGPGTRLTVL.

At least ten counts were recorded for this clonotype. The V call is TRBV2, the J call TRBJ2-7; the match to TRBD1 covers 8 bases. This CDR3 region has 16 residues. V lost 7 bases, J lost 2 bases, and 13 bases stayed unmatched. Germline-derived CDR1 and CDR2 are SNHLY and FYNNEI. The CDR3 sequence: CASNAPLDRDTYEQYV. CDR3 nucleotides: TGTGCCAGCAATGCGCCGTTGGACAGGGATACCTACGAGCAGTACGTC.

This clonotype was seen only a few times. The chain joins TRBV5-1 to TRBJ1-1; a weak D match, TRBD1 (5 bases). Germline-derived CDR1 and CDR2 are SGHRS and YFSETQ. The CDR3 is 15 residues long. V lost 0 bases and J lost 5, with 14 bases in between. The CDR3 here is CASSLASGVGTEAFF. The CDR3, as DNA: TGCGCCAGCAGCTTGGCCTCGGGGGTCGGTACTGAAGCTTTCTTT.

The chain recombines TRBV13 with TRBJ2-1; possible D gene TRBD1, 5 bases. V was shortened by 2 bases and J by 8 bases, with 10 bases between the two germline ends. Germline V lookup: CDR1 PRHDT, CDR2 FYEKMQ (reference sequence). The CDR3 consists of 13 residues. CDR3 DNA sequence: TGTGCCAGCAGCTTATCAGGGTCCTATGAGCAGTTCTTC. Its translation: CASSLSGSYEQFF.

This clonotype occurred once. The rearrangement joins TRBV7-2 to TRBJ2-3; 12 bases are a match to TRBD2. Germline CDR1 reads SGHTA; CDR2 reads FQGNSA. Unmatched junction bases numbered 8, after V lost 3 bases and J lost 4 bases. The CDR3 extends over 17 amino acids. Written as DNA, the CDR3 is TGTGCCAGCAGCTTTAACCGACTAGCGGGAGTACCAGATACGCAGTATTTT. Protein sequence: CASSFNRLAGVPDTQYF.

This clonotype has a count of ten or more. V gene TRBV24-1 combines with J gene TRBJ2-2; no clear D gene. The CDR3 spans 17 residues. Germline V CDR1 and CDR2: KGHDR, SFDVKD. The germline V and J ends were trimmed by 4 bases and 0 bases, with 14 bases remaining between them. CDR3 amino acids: CATSDPGRHTNTGELFF. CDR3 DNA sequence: TGTGCCACCAGTGACCCCGGACGCCACACGAACACCGGGGAGCTGTTTTTT.